This T cell receptor beta chain comes out of a study of T cells in Graves' hyperthyroidism and ophthalmopathy. Patients aged 18 to 65 with hyperthyroidism were newly diagnosed, with duration under 2 months. The study left out patients who had uncontrolled infection, other autoimmune disease, pregnancy or lactation. Fresh peripheral blood, 7.5 to 10 ml, was the source of the PBMCs. The V and J ends lost 1 base and 4 bases respectively, with 11 bases between them. Germline V gene sequence: CDR1 MNHEY, CDR2 SMNVEV (reference sequence). The CDR3 totals 14 residues. The investigators amplified TCR beta CDR3 regions from RNA transcripts. First-round RT-PCR targeting the TCR CDR3 was performed with the HTBI primer set. TCRdb analysed the multiplex PCR reads with MiXCR anew, one entry per CDR3 protein. The sample has around 350,000 distinct CDR3 sequences, around 25% seen once.

This clonotype originated in a man in his fifties with Graves' hyperthyroidism. The V gene is TRBV27, the J gene TRBJ2-7; D remains ambiguous. The sequencing input was blood. CDR3 DNA sequence: TGTGCCAGCAGTTTATTGGATAGAGGATACGAGCAGTACTTC. It encodes CASSLLDRGYEQYF.